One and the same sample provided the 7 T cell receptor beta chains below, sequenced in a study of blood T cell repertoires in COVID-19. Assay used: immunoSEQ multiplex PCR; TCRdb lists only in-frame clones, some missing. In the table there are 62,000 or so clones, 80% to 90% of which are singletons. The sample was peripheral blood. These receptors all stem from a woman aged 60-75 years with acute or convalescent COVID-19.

The CDR3 DNA reads TGTGCCAGCAGGGGGACTAGCGGGAGTCACGAGCAGTACTTC. Protein product: CASRGTSGSHEQYF. V usage is TRBV6-6 and J usage is TRBJ2-7, with TRBD2 matching over 14 bases. Per the germline V gene, CDR1 is MNHNY and CDR2 is SVGAGI (reference sequence). This CDR3 is built from 14 residues. V shed 6 bases and J 5 bases; nucleotides not matched to a gene: 3.

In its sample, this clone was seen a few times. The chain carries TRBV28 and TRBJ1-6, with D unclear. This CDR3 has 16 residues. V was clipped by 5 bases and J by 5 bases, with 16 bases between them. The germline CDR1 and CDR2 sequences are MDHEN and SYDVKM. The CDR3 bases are TGTGCCAGCAGTCGCGCAGCGGTCCCGAATAATTCACCCCTCCACTTT. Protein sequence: CASSRAAVPNNSPLHF.

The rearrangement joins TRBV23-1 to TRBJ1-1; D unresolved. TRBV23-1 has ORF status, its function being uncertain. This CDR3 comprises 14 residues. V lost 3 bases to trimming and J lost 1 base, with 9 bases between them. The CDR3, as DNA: TGCGCCAGCAGTCATAATAACAGGAACACTGAAGCTTTCTTT. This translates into CASSHNNRNTEAFF.

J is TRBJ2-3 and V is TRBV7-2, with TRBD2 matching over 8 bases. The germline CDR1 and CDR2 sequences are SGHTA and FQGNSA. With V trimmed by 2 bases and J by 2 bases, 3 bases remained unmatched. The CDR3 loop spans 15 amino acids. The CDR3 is CASSLPLADTDTQYF. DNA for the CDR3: TGTGCCAGCAGCTTACCACTAGCGGACACAGATACGCAGTATTTT.

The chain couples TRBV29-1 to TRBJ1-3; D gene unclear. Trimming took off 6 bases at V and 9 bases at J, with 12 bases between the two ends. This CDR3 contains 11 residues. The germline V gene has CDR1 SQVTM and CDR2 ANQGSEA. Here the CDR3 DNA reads TGCAGCGTGGCCCTCACGGGCACCATATATTTT. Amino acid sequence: CSVALTGTIYF. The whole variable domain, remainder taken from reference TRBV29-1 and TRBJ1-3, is SAVISQKPSRDICQRGTSLTIQCQVDSQVTMMFWYRQQPGQSLTLIATANQGSEATYESGFVIDKFPISRPNLTFSTLTVSNMSPEDSSIYLCSVALTGTIYFGEGSWLTVV.

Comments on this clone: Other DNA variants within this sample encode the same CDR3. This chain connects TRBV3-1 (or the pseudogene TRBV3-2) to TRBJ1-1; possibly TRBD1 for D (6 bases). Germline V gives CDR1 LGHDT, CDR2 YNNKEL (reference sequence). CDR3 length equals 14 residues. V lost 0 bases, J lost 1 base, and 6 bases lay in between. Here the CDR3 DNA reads TGTGCCAGCAGCCAAGAACAGGGGAACACTGAAGCTTTCTTT. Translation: CASSQEQGNTEAFF.

CDR3 in amino acids: CASTWTSSPDTQYF. DNA for the CDR3: TGTGCCAGCACCTGGACTAGCAGTCCAGATACGCAGTATTTT. The rearrangement uses TRBV7-2 and TRBJ2-3, with TRBD2 identical over 8 bases. The CDR3 has 14 amino acids. The germline CDR1 and CDR2 sequences are SGHTA and FQGNSA. V gave up 7 bases and J gave up 4 bases; unmatched junction bases: 7. The full variable domain, its missing parts supplied by reference TRBV7-2 and TRBJ2-3, is GAGVSQSPSNKVTEKGKDVELRCDPISGHTALYWYRQSLGQGLEFLIYFQGNSAPDKSGLPSDRFSAERTGGSVSTLTIQRTQQEDSAVYLCASTWTSSPDTQYFGPGTRLTVL.